The clone carrying this T cell receptor (beta chain) was counted between two and nine times. Its target is unknown. V was shortened by 8 bases and J by 2 bases, with 10 bases between the two germline ends. The V gene's germline CDR1 is SGHTA and CDR2 FQGNSA. The CDR3 spans 12 residues. The data originate from a study of response to subunit inactivated influenza vaccine. Study findings and constraints: T cells newly recruited by each seasonal influenza vaccination are few, the authors suggested.

TCRdb reanalysed the RT-PCR reads using MiXCR and keeps one entry per CDR3 protein. The profile shows over 650,000 distinct CDR3 sequences, approximately 18% of them singletons. The TCR originated in a man aged 45-60 years who received an inactivated influenza vaccine. The J gene is TRBJ2-7, the V gene TRBV7-2; D gene uncertain. Sequencing was performed on PBMCs from blood, taken 4 to 6 days after vaccination. CDR3 residues: CASGIGPYEQYF. The DNA for the CDR3 is TGTGCCAGCGGAATAGGGCCCTACGAGCAGTACTTC.